This T cell receptor beta chain was sequenced in a study of human T cells and chemical hapten exposure. About the study: Epicutaneous patch tests delivered 0.01% DPC to the upper back, with evaluation at 6 days. Findings and caveats of the study: Counts of TCRs above 1 in 1000 frequency stayed unchanged with DPC sensitization.

Described time point: patch test 1, 2 weeks after DPC sensitization. Treatment reported: therapeutic diphenylcyclopropenone sensitization with weekly scalp DPC. Blood, whole and unfractionated, served as the source for total RNA extraction. A few counts support this clonotype. Its matching antigen is unknown. Germline V gene lookup returns CDR1 MNHEY and CDR2 SVGAGI. Trimming pared 8 bases from V and 10 bases from J, leaving 21 bases between. The CDR3 has 14 amino acids. Each CDR3 protein is one row after TCRdb ran MiXCR on the RACE reads. The table shows under 450,000 distinct CDR3 sequences, with 4% to 5.5% occurring only once.

The chain recombines TRBV6-5 with TRBJ2-1; tentatively, D is TRBD2 (6 bases). This receptor was obtained from a woman in her forties or fifties with alopecia areata. Some clones in this sample may be carry-over from other donors' samples. This material consisted of whole blood, taken in connection with sensitization to the hapten diphenylcyclopropenone (DPC). The DNA for the CDR3 is TGTGCCAGCGCCATTACGGTCTTGCGGGACGAGCAGTTCTTC. Translated, it gives CASAITVLRDEQFF.